Listed below are T cell receptor beta chains from one sample, sequenced in a study of human T cells and chemical hapten exposure. Each CDR3 protein gets one entry after TCRdb re-called the RACE reads with MiXCR. The sample lists about 260,000 distinct CDR3 sequences; approximately 8.4% were seen once. The sequences come from whole blood, collected in connection with sensitization to the hapten diphenylcyclopropenone (DPC). These receptors were obtained from a woman in her thirties or forties with alopecia areata. Some clones in this sample may be carry-over from other donors' samples. Both conserved end residues are part of each CDR3. D genes are given only for firm matches. Some rows have no size entry. The others give once, few or many, or a class for an expanded clone.

-	TRBJ2-3	TRBV12-3/TRBV12-4	-	CASSLPWDTQYF	TGTGCCAGCAGTTTACCTTGGGATACGCAGTATTTT
-	TRBJ1-1	TRBV10-3	few	CAISEYSEAFF	TGTGCCATCAGTGAGTACAGTGAAGCTTTCTTT
-	TRBJ1-2	TRBV14	-	CASSQDLGGYTF	TGTGCCAGCAGCCAAGATCTGGGTGGCTACACCTTC
-	TRBJ2-3	TRBV12-3/TRBV12-4	many	CASSLYRDADTQYF	TGTGCCAGCAGCCTATACCGGGACGCAGATACGCAGTATTTT
TRBD2	TRBJ2-2	TRBV7-6	many	CASSPTSGSNTGELFF	TGTGCCAGCAGCCCCACTAGCGGATCGAACACCGGGGAGCTGTTTTTT
-	TRBJ2-7	TRBV7-9	few	CASSLAGQVNEQYF	TGTGCCAGCAGCTTAGCGGGTCAGGTTAACGAGCAGTACTTC
-	TRBJ1-2	TRBV28	-	CASSSPRSGSYGYTF	TGTGCCAGCAGTTCTCCCCGGTCGGGGTCCTATGGCTACACCTTC
-	TRBJ2-7	TRBV5-1	-	CASSSQGFYEQYF	TGCGCCAGCAGCTCGCAGGGGTTCTACGAGCAGTACTTC
TRBD2	TRBJ2-3	TRBV6-2/TRBV6-3	many	CASSPGLGGTDTQYF	TGTGCCAGCAGTCCGGGACTAGGGGGCACAGATACGCAGTATTTT
-	TRBJ1-5	TRBV6-6	-	CASSYSARGGFGQPQHF	TGTGCCAGCAGTTACTCCGCTCGAGGGGGTTTCGGTCAGCCCCAGCATTTT
TRBD2	TRBJ2-5	TRBV15	-	CATSRGSGRRETQYF	TGTGCCACCAGCAGAGGTAGCGGGAGAAGAGAGACCCAGTACTTC
-	TRBJ2-3	TRBV7-3	few	CASSRGLSDTQYF	TGTGCCAGCAGCCGGGGGCTTTCAGATACGCAGTATTTT
-	TRBJ1-6	TRBV6-5	many	CASSFTNSPLHF	TGTGCCAGCAGCTTTACAAATTCACCCCTCCACTTT
-	TRBJ1-5	TRBV13	-	CASSSGDQPQHF	TGTGCCAGCAGCTCAGGAGATCAGCCCCAGCATTTT
-	TRBJ1-4	TRBV6-5	many	CASSKGQYVEKLFF	TGTGCCAGCAGCAAAGGACAGTATGTCGAAAAACTGTTTTTT
TRBD2	TRBJ2-1	TRBV7-9	few	CASRSSGGPSSYNEQFF	TGTGCCAGCAGATCGAGCGGGGGGCCAAGCTCCTACAATGAGCAGTTCTTC
-	TRBJ2-1	TRBV4-3	-	CASSHTRGPWQFF	TGCGCCAGCAGCCATACGAGGGGACCTTGGCAGTTCTTC
-	TRBJ2-7	TRBV4-2	few	CASSQDPGNYEQYF	TGTGCCAGCAGCCAAGATCCAGGGAACTACGAGCAGTACTTC
TRBD2	TRBJ2-1	TRBV9	-	CASSADPAGGFNEQFF	TGTGCCAGCAGCGCCGACCCAGCGGGAGGTTTCAATGAGCAGTTCTTC
TRBD2	TRBJ2-1	TRBV7-2	many	CASSLGLAEGNEQFF	TGTGCCAGCAGCTTAGGGCTAGCGGAGGGGAATGAGCAGTTCTTC
TRBD2	TRBJ2-7	TRBV5-1	-	CASSSLGASGRLMEEQYF	TGCGCCAGCAGCTCGCTGGGGGCTAGCGGGAGGCTTATGGAAGAGCAGTACTTC
-	TRBJ2-3	TRBV4-2	-	CASSQGQEPTDTQYF	TGTGCCAGCAGCCAAGGACAGGAACCCACAGATACGCAGTATTTT
-	TRBJ2-1	TRBV29-1	many	CSVGRRNEQFF	TGCAGCGTTGGTCGGCGCAATGAGCAGTTCTTC
-	TRBJ1-2	TRBV5-1	many	CASSPGPQEDGYTF	TGCGCCAGCAGCCCGGGACCTCAAGAGGATGGCTACACCTTC
-	TRBJ1-6	TRBV7-2	-	CASSWTGGTNSPLHF	TGTGCCAGCAGCTGGACGGGGGGGACTAATTCACCCCTCCACTTT
TRBD2	TRBJ2-1	TRBV4-3	few	CASSQEPSGSSYNEQFF	TGCGCCAGCAGCCAAGAACCTAGCGGGAGTAGTTACAATGAGCAGTTCTTC
-	TRBJ2-1	TRBV12-3/TRBV12-4	-	CASRTGTINNEQFF	TGTGCCAGCAGGACCGGGACAATCAACAATGAGCAGTTCTTC
TRBD1	TRBJ1-3	TRBV6-5	few	CASYWFRTGGALSGNTIYF	TGTGCCAGTTATTGGTTCCGGACAGGGGGCGCGTTGTCTGGAAACACCATATATTTT
TRBD1	TRBJ2-7	TRBV28	few	CASSTRQGAEEQYF	TGTGCCAGCAGCACCCGACAGGGGGCGGAAGAGCAGTACTTC
TRBD1	TRBJ1-4	TRBV20-1	-	CSASRGAGFNEKLFF	TGCAGTGCTAGCAGGGGGGCAGGGTTTAATGAAAAACTGTTTTTT
TRBD2	TRBJ2-1	TRBV5-1	-	CASSQTSGTLNEQFF	TGCGCCAGCAGCCAGACTAGCGGGACGCTAAATGAGCAGTTCTTC
-	TRBJ2-1	TRBV6-6	-	CASSKGGESSYNEQFF	TGTGCCAGCAGTAAGGGGGGGGAAAGCTCCTACAATGAGCAGTTCTTC
TRBD2	TRBJ2-1	TRBV7-2	-	CASSPGLAGDPYNEQFF	TGTGCCAGCAGTCCGGGACTAGCGGGAGACCCCTACAATGAGCAGTTCTTC
-	TRBJ2-1	TRBV4-1	-	CASSQDPSLALDYNEQFF	TGCGCCAGCAGCCAAGATCCCTCACTAGCCCTCGACTACAATGAGCAGTTCTTC
TRBD1	TRBJ1-1	TRBV20-1	few	CSAGDTGGWTEAFF	TGCAGTGCTGGTGACACAGGGGGCTGGACTGAAGCTTTCTTT
-	TRBJ2-1	TRBV4-3	few	CASSQAQGTPYNEQFF	TGCGCCAGCAGCCAAGCCCAGGGGACCCCCTACAATGAGCAGTTCTTC
-	TRBJ1-3	TRBV9	few	CASSAYAGESHSGNTIYF	TGTGCCAGCAGCGCTTATGCGGGGGAGTCCCACTCTGGAAACACCATATATTTT
-	TRBJ2-5	TRBV20-1	-	CSASAANSQETQYF	TGCAGTGCTAGTGCGGCTAACTCCCAAGAGACCCAGTACTTC
TRBD1	TRBJ2-7	TRBV6-1	-	CASSEAGGRDSKF	TGTGCCAGCAGTGAAGCGGGCGGTCGGGACAGCAAGTTC
TRBD1	TRBJ1-4	TRBV4-3	-	CASSQGGQGPQHNEKLFF	TGCGCCAGCAGCCAAGGGGGACAGGGGCCGCAACACAATGAAAAACTGTTTTTT
-	TRBJ2-7	TRBV3-1	-	CASSLQQGGEQYF	TGTGCCAGCAGCCTACAACAGGGTGGGGAGCAGTACTTC
-	TRBJ1-6	TRBV7-2	-	CASSRRQNSPLHF	TGTGCCAGCAGCCGTAGACAGAATTCACCCCTCCACTTT
TRBD1	TRBJ2-2	TRBV7-2	-	CASSLAAGGFTGELFF	TGTGCCAGCAGCTTAGCGGCAGGGGGCTTCACCGGGGAGCTGTTTTTT
-	TRBJ2-1	TRBV7-2	many	CASSLARLVNEQFF	TGTGCCAGCAGCTTAGCGAGACTAGTGAATGAGCAGTTCTTC
-	TRBJ1-3	TRBV4-3	few	CASSRDDGFSGNTIYF	TGCGCCAGCAGCCGGGACGACGGTTTCTCTGGAAACACCATATATTTT
-	TRBJ1-4	TRBV20-1	-	CSAGTGMGGEKLFF	TGCAGTGCCGGAACAGGGATGGGTGGTGAAAAACTGTTTTTT